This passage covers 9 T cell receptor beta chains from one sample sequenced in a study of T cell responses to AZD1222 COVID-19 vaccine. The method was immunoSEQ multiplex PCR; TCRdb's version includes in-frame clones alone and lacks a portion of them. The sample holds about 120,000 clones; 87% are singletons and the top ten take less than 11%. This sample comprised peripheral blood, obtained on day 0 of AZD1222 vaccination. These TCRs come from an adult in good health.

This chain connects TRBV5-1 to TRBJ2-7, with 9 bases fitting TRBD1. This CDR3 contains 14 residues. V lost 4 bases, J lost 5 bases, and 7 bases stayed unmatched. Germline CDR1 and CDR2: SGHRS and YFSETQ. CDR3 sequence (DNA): TGCGCCAGCAGCCCCAGGACAGGGGTGGACGAGCAGTACTTC. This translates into CASSPRTGVDEQYF.

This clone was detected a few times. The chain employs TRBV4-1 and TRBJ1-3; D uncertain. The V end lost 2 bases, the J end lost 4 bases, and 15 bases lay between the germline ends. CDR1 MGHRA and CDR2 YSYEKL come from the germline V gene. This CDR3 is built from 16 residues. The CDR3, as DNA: TGCGCCAGCAGCCAACCCTCGGGCGTCCTCGGAAACACCATATATTTT. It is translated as CASSQPSGVLGNTIYF.

In DNA, the CDR3 is TGTGCCAGTACCCGCACAGGGACCAGAGGGGAGACCCAGTACTTC. Its translation is CASTRTGTRGETQYF. The chain couples TRBV19 to TRBJ2-5; possible D gene TRBD1, 6 bases. Trimming removed 7 bases from V and 5 bases from J, with 20 bases in between. Germline CDR1 is LNHDA and CDR2 is SQIVND (reference sequence). The CDR3 is 15 residues long. The full variable domain, its missing parts supplied by reference TRBV19 and TRBJ2-5, is DGGITQSPKYLFRKEGQNVTLSCEQNLNHDAMYWYRQDPGQGLRLIYYSQIVNDFQKGDIAEGYSVSREKKESFPLTVTSAQKNPTAFYLCASTRTGTRGETQYFGPGTRLLVL.

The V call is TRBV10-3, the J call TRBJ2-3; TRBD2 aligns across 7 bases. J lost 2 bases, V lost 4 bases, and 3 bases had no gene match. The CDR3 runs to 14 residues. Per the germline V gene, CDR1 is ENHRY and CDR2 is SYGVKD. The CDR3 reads CAISAAGITDTQYF. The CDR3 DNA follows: TGTGCCATCAGTGCAGCGGGGATCACAGATACGCAGTATTTT.

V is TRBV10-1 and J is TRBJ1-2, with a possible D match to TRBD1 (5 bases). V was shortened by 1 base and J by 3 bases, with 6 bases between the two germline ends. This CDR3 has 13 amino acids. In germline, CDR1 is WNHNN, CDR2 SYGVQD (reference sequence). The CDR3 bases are TGCGCCAGCAGTGAGTGGGGGGACTATGGCTACACCTTC. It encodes CASSEWGDYGYTF.

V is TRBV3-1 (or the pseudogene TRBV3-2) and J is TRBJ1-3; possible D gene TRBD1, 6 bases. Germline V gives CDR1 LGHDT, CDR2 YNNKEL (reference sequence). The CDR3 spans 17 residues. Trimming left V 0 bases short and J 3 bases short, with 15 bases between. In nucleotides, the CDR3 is TGTGCCAGCAGCCAAGAAAGGGGGAGGGGAGATGGAAACACCATATATTTT. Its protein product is CASSQERGRGDGNTIYF.

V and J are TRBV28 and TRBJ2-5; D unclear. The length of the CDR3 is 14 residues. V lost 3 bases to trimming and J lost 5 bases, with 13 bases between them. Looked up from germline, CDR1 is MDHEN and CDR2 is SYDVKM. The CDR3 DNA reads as TGTGCCAGCAGTTTTACTCGGTATTACGAGACCCAGTACTTC. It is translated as CASSFTRYYETQYF. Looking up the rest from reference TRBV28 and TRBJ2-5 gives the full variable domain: DVKVTQSSRYLVKRTGEKVFLECVQDMDHENMFWYRQDPGLGLRLIYFSYDVKMKEKGDIPEGYSVSREKKERFSLILESASTNQTSMYLCASSFTRYYETQYFGPGTRLLVL.

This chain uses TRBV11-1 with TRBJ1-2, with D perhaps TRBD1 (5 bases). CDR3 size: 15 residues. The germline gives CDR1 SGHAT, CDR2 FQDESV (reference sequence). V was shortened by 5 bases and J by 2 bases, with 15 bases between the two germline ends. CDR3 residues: CASSPHGHRNYGYTF. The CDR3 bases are TGTGCCAGCAGCCCCCACGGACACCGAAACTATGGCTACACCTTC.

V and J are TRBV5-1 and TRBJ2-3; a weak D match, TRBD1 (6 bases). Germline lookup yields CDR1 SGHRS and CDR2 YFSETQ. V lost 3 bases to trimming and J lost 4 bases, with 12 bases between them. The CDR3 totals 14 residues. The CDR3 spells CASSSGKGADTQYF. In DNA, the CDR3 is TGCGCCAGCAGCTCCGGTAAGGGGGCAGATACGCAGTATTTT.